This section outlines one TCR beta chain sequence together with its context. Its antigen is as yet unknown. This specimen belongs to a study of shared clonotypes between healthy human individuals. Study outcomes and limitations: Several donors held about 5% of naive CD4 clonotypes in common.

It was CD45RO-negative cells, positively selected for CCR7, that made up naive CD8 cells, with terminally differentiated effector memory CD45RA+ cells excluded. All donors were Caucasian adults living in Nashville, Tennessee. The CDR3 contains 12 residues. Germline CDR1 and CDR2: SEHNR and FQNEAQ (reference sequence). V was clipped by 5 bases and J by 8 bases; unmatched bases: 0. Method: immunoSEQ multiplex PCR; TCRdb's copy keeps in-frame clones and lacks some. Of about 2 million clones in the sample, about 95% were seen once. This sequence originates from a man aged 18 to 29 in good health. The sequencing input was naive CD8+ T cells sorted from blood. The chain combines TRBV7-9 with TRBJ2-3; 11 bases map to TRBD2. The chain's CDR3 is CASSGTSGTQYF. The CDR3, as DNA: TGTGCCAGCAGCGGGACTAGCGGTACGCAGTATTTT.